These 12 T cell receptor beta chains originate from one sample sequenced in a study of human T cells and chemical hapten exposure. Time point in this sample: patch test 3, about 24 weeks after DPC sensitization. Treatment here: therapeutic diphenylcyclopropenone sensitization with weekly scalp DPC. TCRdb reprocessed the RACE reads with MiXCR, giving one entry per CDR3 protein. This table has roughly 100,000 distinct CDR3 sequences, less than 35% appearing once. Sample: whole blood, taken in connection with sensitization to the hapten diphenylcyclopropenone (DPC). Receptors were obtained from a man aged 35-49 years with alopecia areata. Some clones in this sample may be carry-over from other donors' samples.

The chain carries TRBV7-2 and TRBJ2-7, with 9 bases that match TRBD1. The CDR3 has 15 amino acids. Unmatched junction bases numbered 8, after V lost 5 bases and J lost 3 bases. Germline loops: CDR1 SGHTA, CDR2 FQGNSA. The CDR3 sequence: CASSPIGDRVYEQYF. The DNA of the CDR3 is TGTGCCAGCAGCCCTATCGGGGACAGGGTCTACGAGCAGTACTTC.

The chain employs TRBV20-1 and TRBJ1-2, with TRBD1 identical over 7 bases. The CDR3 extends over 15 amino acids. The germline V gene encodes CDR1 DFQATT and CDR2 SNEGSKA (reference sequence). V shed 0 bases, J shed 3 bases, and the junction held 7 bases outside the gene matches. CDR3 bases: TGCAGTGCTAGAGATGTAGGCAGGGGGTACTATGGCTACACCTTC. Translation: CSARDVGRGYYGYTF.

The CDR3, as DNA: TGTGCCAGCAGATCGGAGGACAGGGAGGGCTACACCTTC. Its translation is CASRSEDREGYTF. The V and J genes are TRBV7-9 and TRBJ1-2; 8 bases line up with TRBD1. V lost 6 bases and J lost 8; bases outside the gene matches: 8. Germline CDR1 and CDR2: SEHNR and FQNEAQ (reference sequence). The CDR3 covers 13 residues.

The chain couples TRBV6-2 or TRBV6-3 to TRBJ2-1, with 16 bases that match TRBD2. The CDR3 is 19 residues long. The J segment lost 4 bases and the V segment lost 6 bases, leaving 12 bases of the junction unmatched. Germline loops: CDR1 MNHEY, CDR2 SVGEGT. CDR3 nucleotide sequence: TGTGCCAGCAGGGGGGGACTAGCGGGAGGGATCTTCCATTACAATGAGCAGTTCTTC. Translation: CASRGGLAGGIFHYNEQFF.

This clonotype has a handful of counts. The gene calls are TRBV24-1 and TRBJ2-3; 13 bases map to TRBD2. J gave up 4 bases and V 7 bases, and 16 bases lay outside the gene matches. The CDR3 totals 19 residues. Germline values: CDR1 KGHDR, CDR2 SFDVKD. CDR3 in DNA: TGTGCCACCAGGATGACTAGCGGGAGGACTCATACCGCGGCAGATACGCAGTATTTT. Protein: CATRMTSGRTHTAADTQYF.

This chain links TRBV6-2 or TRBV6-3 with TRBJ1-2, with TRBD1 identical over 9 bases. CDR1 is MNHEY and CDR2 is SVGEGT in the germline V gene. The ends lost 6 bases at V and 4 bases at J; junction bases unmatched: 6. CDR3 length equals 14 residues. CDR3 residues: CASRTTGGRYGYTF. In DNA form, the CDR3 reads TGTGCCAGCAGGACAACAGGGGGCCGCTATGGCTACACCTTC.

A few counts support this clonotype. This rearrangement joins TRBV28 to TRBJ2-7; D possibly corresponds to TRBD1 (6 bases). Trimming stripped 8 bases from V and 0 bases from J, with 14 bases between. From germline, CDR1 is MDHEN and CDR2 SYDVKM. CDR3 length: 14 residues. The CDR3 coding sequence is TGTGCCAGCGGACAGTGGGGAAGCTCCTACGAGCAGTACTTC. Translating it yields CASGQWGSSYEQYF.

The chain employs TRBV7-2 and TRBJ1-5, with D maybe TRBD1 (5 bases). There are 14 residues in the CDR3. Germline V CDR1 and CDR2: SGHTA, FQGNSA. The germline V and J ends were trimmed by 0 bases and 6 bases, with 9 bases remaining between them. The CDR3 region has the DNA TGTGCCAGCAGCTTAGCGGGGGGGGGTCAGCCCCAGCATTTT. This sequence encodes CASSLAGGGQPQHF.

The chain has TRBV6-2 or TRBV6-3 and TRBJ1-2; D gene unclear. Trimming took 3 bases from V and 8 from J, leaving 10 bases between them. The CDR3 runs to 12 residues. Per germline, CDR1 MNHEY and CDR2 SVGEGT. CDR3 residues: CASSYWISGYTF. The CDR3 DNA follows: TGTGCCAGCAGTTATTGGATATCGGGCTACACCTTC.

This clonotype has just one count. V gene TRBV7-9 combines with J gene TRBJ2-2; 10 nucleotides line up with TRBD1. With V trimmed by 5 bases and J by 7 bases, 10 bases remained unmatched. The CDR3 totals 16 residues. Germline CDR1 reads SEHNR; CDR2 reads FQNEAQ (reference sequence). The CDR3 DNA is TGTGCCAGCAGCCCCTGGACAGGGGGAAAAAGCGGGGAGCTGTTTTTT. It translates to CASSPWTGGKSGELFF.

The table lists this clonotype with a few counts. The chain joins TRBV5-1 to TRBJ2-5; D remains ambiguous. The CDR3 is 14 residues long. Germline-derived CDR1 and CDR2 are SGHRS and YFSETQ. The V and J ends lost 1 base and 3 bases respectively, with 10 bases between them. The CDR3 DNA follows: TGCGCCAGCAGCTTGCAGACCACTAAAGAGACCCAGTACTTC. Its translation: CASSLQTTKETQYF.

The gene calls are TRBV6-5 and TRBJ2-6; no firm D call. V lost 5 bases and J lost 0, with 8 bases in between. Germline loops: CDR1 MNHEY, CDR2 SVGAGI. This CDR3 region has 15 residues. The DNA for the CDR3 is TGTGCCAGCAGTGAGAGGCGCTCTGGGGCCAACGTCCTGACTTTC. As protein: CASSERRSGANVLTF.